The rows below give T cell receptor delta chains drawn from one sample of a study of human gamma delta and Vdelta1 T cells. TCRdb called clones from the PCR reads again using CATT. The profile shows about 13,000 delta-chain clones, around 50% of them singletons. For these TCRs, the target antigens are not known. The sequencing sample was made of Vdelta1 gamma-delta T cells from blood grown in culture (DOT cells). The receptors were sampled from a human donor in good health. CDR3s include the opening cysteine and the closing phenylalanine or tryptophan. Each record gives: clone size, J gene, D gene, V gene, CDR3 DNA, CDR3 protein. D genes are given only for firm matches. Only some rows state a clone size, as once, few, many or a class for expanded clones.

size: -; J: TRDJ1; D: TRDD3; V: TRDV1; DNA: TGTGCTCTTGGGGAACTATGGGATTCGGGTACTGGGGGATACAAAGGGACCGATAAACTCATCTTT; CDR3: CALGELWDSGTGGYKGTDKLIF
size: -; J: TRDJ1; D: TRDD3; V: TRDV1; DNA: TGTGCTCTTGGGAGAACCCCGGGGGGGATGAGCGAACTCATCTTT; CDR3: CALGRTPGGMSELIF
size: -; J: TRDJ1; D: -; V: TRDV1; DNA: TGTGCTCTTGGGGAACTCCGGCCCGTGCATACGTTTCTTGATAAACTCATCTTT; CDR3: CALGELRPVHTFLDKLIF
size: -; J: TRDJ1; D: -; V: TRDV1; DNA: TGTGCTCTTGGGCCTCATCCCAACAAATACACCGGGGGCGATAAACTCATCTTT; CDR3: CALGPHPNKYTGGDKLIF
size: -; J: TRDJ1; D: TRDD3; V: TRDV1; DNA: TGTGCTCTTTTCCACGTCCCTCCCGTTGCTGGGGGATACACGCATTGTAAACTCATCTTT; CDR3: CALFHVPPVAGGYTHCKLIF
size: -; J: TRDJ1; D: TRDD3; V: TRDV1; DNA: TGTGCTCTTGGGGAACTAGACCTCCCAATACGCACTGGGGGACCCACTTTGGCCGATAAACTCATCTTT; CDR3: CALGELDLPIRTGGPTLADKLIF
size: -; J: TRDJ1; D: TRDD3; V: TRDV1; DNA: TGTGCTCTTGGGACTGGGGGATACGCGGATAAACTCATCTTT; CDR3: CALGTGGYADKLIF
size: -; J: TRDJ1; D: -; V: TRDV1; DNA: TGTGCTCTTGGGGAATTCACAGTTCGCCCGTACTTGGCGTACACCGATAAACTCATCTTT; CDR3: CALGEFTVRPYLAYTDKLIF
size: -; J: TRDJ1; D: TRDD3; V: TRAV38-2/DV8; DNA: TGTGCTTATAGGTCGAAGGGTGGGGGATACCGGGCCGATAAACTCATCTTT; CDR3: CAYRSKGGGYRADKLIF
size: -; J: TRDJ1; D: TRDD3; V: TRDV1; DNA: TGTGCTCTTGGGGAAAAAGGTGCTCCCGGGGGATACGCTAATAAACTCATCTTT; CDR3: CALGEKGAPGGYANKLIF
size: few; J: TRDJ1; D: -; V: TRDV1; DNA: TGTGCTCTTGGGGAAGGTTGTCGAGAGTACACCGATAAACTCATCTTT; CDR3: CALGEGCREYTDKLIF
size: -; J: TRDJ1; D: TRDD3; V: TRDV1; DNA: TGTGCTCTTGGGGACCTTCCCTCCGGGGGATACTTGAAACTCATCTTT; CDR3: CALGDLPSGGYLKLIF
size: -; J: TRDJ1; D: TRDD3; V: TRDV1; DNA: TGTGCTCTTGGGAACGCCGGCCTTCTGGGGGTCAACACCGATAAACTCATCTTT; CDR3: CALGNAGLLGVNTDKLIF
size: -; J: TRDJ1; D: TRDD3; V: TRDV1; DNA: TGTGCTCTTGGGGAACTTAATGGGGGATTGGCAAGAGACGATAAACTCATCTTT; CDR3: CALGELNGGLARDDKLIF
size: few; J: TRDJ1; D: TRDD3; V: TRDV1; DNA: TGTGCTCTTGGGGACCGCCCCCCCTTTCCTACGCATACTGGGGGATACCTCCCCCTCACCCCACTCGACACCGATAAACTCATCTTT; CDR3: CALGDRPPFPTHTGGYLPLTPLDTDKLIF
size: -; J: TRDJ1; D: -; V: TRDV1; DNA: TGTGCTCTTGGGGATTTCCCTTCGGGGACCGATAAACTCATCTTT; CDR3: CALGDFPSGTDKLIF
size: -; J: TRDJ1; D: TRDD3; V: TRDV1; DNA: TGTGCTCTTGGGGACCCCTCCCGCCGTTTACTGGGGGTCGCGAACACCGATAAACTCATCTTT; CDR3: CALGDPSRRLLGVANTDKLIF
size: few; J: TRDJ2; D: TRDD3; V: TRDV1; DNA: TGTGCTCTTGGGTTTCCCCCCCAAAACTGGGGGATAAAAAGAAAGACGCCCGCTTTGACAGCACAACTCTTCTTT; CDR3: CALGFPPQNWGIKRKTPALTAQLFF
size: -; J: TRDJ1; D: TRDD3; V: TRDV1; DNA: TGTGCTCTTGGGGAACAAACTGGGGGATACGCACCCGATAAACTCATCTTT; CDR3: CALGEQTGGYAPDKLIF
size: -; J: TRDJ4; D: TRDD2; V: TRDV1; DNA: TGTGCTCTTGGGGAGCCTTCCTACGGGGGGACAGCCAGACCCCTGATCTTT; CDR3: CALGEPSYGGTARPLIF
size: -; J: TRDJ1; D: -; V: TRDV1; DNA: TGTGCTCTTGGGGAACTCATCCCCCGAACCCACTGGGATAAAGTCGATAAACTCATCTTT; CDR3: CALGELIPRTHWDKVDKLIF
size: few; J: TRDJ1; D: TRDD3; V: TRDV1; DNA: TGTGCTCTTGGGGAACTAACGTCACTGGGGGATACCGAGTACACCGATAAACTCATCTTT; CDR3: CALGELTSLGDTEYTDKLIF
size: -; J: TRDJ1; D: -; V: TRDV1; DNA: TGTGCTCTTGGGGGTAGGGGAAGAGGGTCCGATAAACTCATCTTT; CDR3: CALGGRGRGSDKLIF
size: once; J: TRDJ1; D: -; V: TRDV1; DNA: TGTGCTCTTGGGGAACATAGCCTCCTACGAGGATACACGCCTGGGCTCATCTTT; CDR3: CALGEHSLLRGYTPGLIF
size: -; J: TRDJ1; D: TRDD3; V: TRDV1; DNA: TGTGCTCTTGGGGACACCCGTATTCCCGCGAGACTCCGTACGGGGGATACCGGGGGCACCGATAAACTCATCTTT; CDR3: CALGDTRIPARLRTGDTGGTDKLIF
size: -; J: TRDJ1; D: -; V: TRDV1; DNA: TGTGCTCTTGGGGATCGACCTACCGGGGGGGTACAGAGCGATAAACTCATCTTT; CDR3: CALGDRPTGGVQSDKLIF
size: -; J: TRDJ1; D: -; V: TRDV1; DNA: TGTGCTCTTGGGGAACTGCAATCTACGGGGCGATTAAACACCGATAAACTCATCTTT; CDR3: CALGELQSTGRLNTDKLIF
size: few; J: TRDJ1; D: -; V: TRDV1; DNA: TGTGCTCTTGGAAAACAAGGCGCCTCCAAAGTAAACACCGATAAACTCATCTTT; CDR3: CALGKQGASKVNTDKLIF
size: few; J: TRDJ1; D: TRDD3; V: TRDV1; DNA: TGTGCTCTTGGGGAACTTGCCGTACTGGGGATAGGAACCGATAAACTCATCTTT; CDR3: CALGELAVLGIGTDKLIF
size: -; J: TRDJ2; D: TRDD3; V: TRDV1; DNA: TGTGCTCTTGGGGAAGGGGTACTGGGGGATAGGGCTTTGACAGCACAACTCTTCTTT; CDR3: CALGEGVLGDRALTAQLFF
size: few; J: TRDJ1; D: -; V: TRDV1; DNA: TGTGCTCTTGGGGGCCAAGCCTCCGGGGGACGGTCCACCGATAAACTCATCTTT; CDR3: CALGGQASGGRSTDKLIF
size: -; J: TRDJ1; D: TRDD3; V: TRDV1; DNA: TGTGCTCTTGGGGAACGGGGATACGGGGATACCGATAAACTCATCTTT; CDR3: CALGERGYGDTDKLIF
size: -; J: TRDJ3; D: -; V: TRDV1; DNA: TGTGCTCTTGGGGAACTCTTCCTTCTCGATACGCGTTTAACGCCTGGCTCCTGGGACACCCGACAGATGTTTTTC; CDR3: CALGELFLLDTRLTPGSWDTRQMFF
size: -; J: TRDJ1; D: -; V: TRDV1; DNA: TGTGCTCTTGGGGAACTAAGTGGTCTGGGGCCCGTTTTAGCCCAAGAAGGGGCCGATAAACTCATCTTT; CDR3: CALGELSGLGPVLAQEGADKLIF
size: -; J: TRDJ1; D: TRDD3; V: TRDV1; DNA: TGTGCTCTTGGGGGAACCAAAGCGGCCGGGGGATACGCCTACACCGATAAACTCATCTTT; CDR3: CALGGTKAAGGYAYTDKLIF
size: once; J: TRDJ1; D: TRDD3; V: TRDV1; DNA: TGTGCTCTTGGGGAACCCCCCCGGGGGATCCCTATGGTGGGGCTCATCTTT; CDR3: CALGEPPRGIPMVGLIF
size: -; J: TRDJ1; D: -; V: TRDV1; DNA: TGTGCTCTTGGGGAACTAGGGTCCTACTTATCTGGGATAGGGGCAACCGATAAACTCATCTTT; CDR3: CALGELGSYLSGIGATDKLIF
size: -; J: TRDJ1; D: -; V: TRDV1; DNA: TGTGCTCTTGGGGAAAACCTTCCCAAGCCCCCACTAGCCGATAAACTCATCTTT; CDR3: CALGENLPKPPLADKLIF
size: once; J: TRDJ1; D: TRDD3; V: TRDV1; DNA: TGTGCTCTTGGGAAGACCCCAAGAATGGATAGTGGGGGATCCGATAAACTCATCTTT; CDR3: CALGKTPRMDSGGSDKLIF
size: -; J: TRDJ1; D: TRDD2; V: TRDV1; DNA: TGTGCTCTTGGGGAAAATCCTACTTCTTCCTACCCGACTGGGAGGAGTAAACTCATCTTT; CDR3: CALGENPTSSYPTGRSKLIF
size: few; J: TRDJ1; D: TRDD3; V: TRDV1; DNA: TGTGCTCTTGGGGAACTATCCATTCCTAATCCGTTGGCTGGGGGATACGAGTACACCGATAAACTCATCTTT; CDR3: CALGELSIPNPLAGGYEYTDKLIF
size: -; J: TRDJ1; D: -; V: TRDV1; DNA: TGTGCTCTTGGGGAAGTCAGCCCGGGACCTGGGGATCGTGGCCTGTACACCGATAAACTCATCTTT; CDR3: CALGEVSPGPGDRGLYTDKLIF
size: -; J: TRDJ1; D: -; V: TRDV1; DNA: TGTGCTCTTGAAAAGATCCGGGGTAATACGGGCACCGATAAACTCATCTTT; CDR3: CALEKIRGNTGTDKLIF
size: -; J: TRDJ1; D: TRDD3; V: TRDV1; DNA: TGTGCTCTTGGGGTTATTCCACCAGACCTGGGGGATACGCCGTACACCGATAAACTCATCTTT; CDR3: CALGVIPPDLGDTPYTDKLIF
size: few; J: TRDJ1; D: -; V: TRDV1; DNA: TGTGCTCTTGGGGAACTCGGACGGTACACCGATAAACTCATCTTT; CDR3: CALGELGRYTDKLIF